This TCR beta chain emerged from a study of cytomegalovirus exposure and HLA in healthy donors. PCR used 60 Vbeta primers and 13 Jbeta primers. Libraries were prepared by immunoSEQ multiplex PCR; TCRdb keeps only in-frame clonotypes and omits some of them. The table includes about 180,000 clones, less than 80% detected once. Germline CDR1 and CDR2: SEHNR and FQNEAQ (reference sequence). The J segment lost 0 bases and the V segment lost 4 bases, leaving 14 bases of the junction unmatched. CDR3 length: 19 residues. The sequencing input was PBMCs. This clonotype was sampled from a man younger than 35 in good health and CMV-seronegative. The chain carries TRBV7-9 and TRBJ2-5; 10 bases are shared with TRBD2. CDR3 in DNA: TGTGCCAGCAGCTCCTACCGACTAGCGGGTGGGAAGTACCAAGAGACCCAGTACTTC. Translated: CASSSYRLAGGKYQETQYF.